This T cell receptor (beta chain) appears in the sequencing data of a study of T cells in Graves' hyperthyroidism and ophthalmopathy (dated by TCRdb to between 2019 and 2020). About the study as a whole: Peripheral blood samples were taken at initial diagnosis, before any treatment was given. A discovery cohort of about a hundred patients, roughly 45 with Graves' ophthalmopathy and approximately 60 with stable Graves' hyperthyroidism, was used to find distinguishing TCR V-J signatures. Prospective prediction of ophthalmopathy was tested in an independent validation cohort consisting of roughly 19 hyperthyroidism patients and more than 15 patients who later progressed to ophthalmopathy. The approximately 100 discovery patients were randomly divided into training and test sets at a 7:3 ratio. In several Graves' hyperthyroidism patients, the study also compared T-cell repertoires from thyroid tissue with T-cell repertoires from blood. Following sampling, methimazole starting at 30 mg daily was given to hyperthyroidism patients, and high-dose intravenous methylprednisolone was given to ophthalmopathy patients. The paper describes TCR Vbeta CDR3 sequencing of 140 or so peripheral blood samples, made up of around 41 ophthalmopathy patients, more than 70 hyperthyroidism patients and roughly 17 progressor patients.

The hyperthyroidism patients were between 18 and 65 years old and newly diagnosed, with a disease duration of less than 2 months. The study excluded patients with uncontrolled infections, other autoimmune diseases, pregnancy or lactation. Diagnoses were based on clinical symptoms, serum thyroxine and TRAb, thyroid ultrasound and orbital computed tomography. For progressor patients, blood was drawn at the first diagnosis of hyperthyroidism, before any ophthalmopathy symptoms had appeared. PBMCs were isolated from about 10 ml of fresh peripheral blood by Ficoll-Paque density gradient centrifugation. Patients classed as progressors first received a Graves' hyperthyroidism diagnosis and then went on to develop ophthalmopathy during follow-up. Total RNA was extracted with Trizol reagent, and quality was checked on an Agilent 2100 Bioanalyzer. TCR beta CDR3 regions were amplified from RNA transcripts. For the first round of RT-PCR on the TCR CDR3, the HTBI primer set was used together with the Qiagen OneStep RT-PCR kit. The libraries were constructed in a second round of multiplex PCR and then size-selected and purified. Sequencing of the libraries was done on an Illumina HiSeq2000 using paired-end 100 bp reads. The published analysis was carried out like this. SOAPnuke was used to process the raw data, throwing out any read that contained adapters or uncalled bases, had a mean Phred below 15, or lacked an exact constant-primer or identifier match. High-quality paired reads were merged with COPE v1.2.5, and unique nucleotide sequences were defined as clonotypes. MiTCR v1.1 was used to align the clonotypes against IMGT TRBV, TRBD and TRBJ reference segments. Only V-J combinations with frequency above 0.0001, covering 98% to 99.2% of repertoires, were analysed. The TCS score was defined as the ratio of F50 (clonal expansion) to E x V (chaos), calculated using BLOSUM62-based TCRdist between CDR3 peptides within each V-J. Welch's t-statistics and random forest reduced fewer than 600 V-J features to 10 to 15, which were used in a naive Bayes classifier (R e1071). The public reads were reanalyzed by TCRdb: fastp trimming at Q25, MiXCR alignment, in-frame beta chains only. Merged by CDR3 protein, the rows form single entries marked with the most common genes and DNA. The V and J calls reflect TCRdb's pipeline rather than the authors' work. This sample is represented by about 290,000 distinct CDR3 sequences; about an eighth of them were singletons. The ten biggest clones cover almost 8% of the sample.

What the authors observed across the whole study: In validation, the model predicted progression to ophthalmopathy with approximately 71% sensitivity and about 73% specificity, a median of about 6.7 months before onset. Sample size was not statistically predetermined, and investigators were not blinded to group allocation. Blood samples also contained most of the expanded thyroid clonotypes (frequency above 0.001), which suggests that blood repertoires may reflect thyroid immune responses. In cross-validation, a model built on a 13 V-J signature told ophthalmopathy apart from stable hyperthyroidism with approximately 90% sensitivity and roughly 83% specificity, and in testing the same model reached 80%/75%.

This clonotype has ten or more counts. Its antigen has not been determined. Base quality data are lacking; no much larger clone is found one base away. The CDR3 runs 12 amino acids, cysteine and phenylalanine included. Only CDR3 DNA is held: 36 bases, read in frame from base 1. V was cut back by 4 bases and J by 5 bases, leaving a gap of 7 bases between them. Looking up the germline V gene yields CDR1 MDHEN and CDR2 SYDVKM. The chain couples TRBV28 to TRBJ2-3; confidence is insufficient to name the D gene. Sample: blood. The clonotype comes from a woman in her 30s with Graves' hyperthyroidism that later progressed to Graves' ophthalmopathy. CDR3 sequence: CASSSRVDTQYF. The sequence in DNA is TGTGCCAGCAGTTCGCGCGTAGATACGCAGTATTTT.